The 6 T cell receptor beta chains below were found in one sample sequenced in a study of T cell repertoires in cytomegalovirus infection. TCRdb reprocessed the reads with MiXCR, giving one entry per CDR3 protein. This sample yields under 600,000 distinct CDR3 sequences, of which 16% are seen a single time; roughly 25% belongs to the top ten. Sequenced: CD8+ T cells from PBMCs. The source is a human donor in good health (CMV status not recorded). Some clones in this sample may be carry-over from other donors' samples.

The chain combines TRBV6-1 with TRBJ1-2; 7 bases map to TRBD1. This CDR3 is built from 15 residues. J lost 4 bases, V lost 5 bases, and 10 bases had no gene match. Per the germline V gene, CDR1 is MNHNS and CDR2 is SASEGT. The chain's CDR3 is CASSREGGISYGYTF. In DNA form, the CDR3 reads TGTGCCAGCAGTCGGGAAGGGGGCATAAGCTATGGCTACACCTTC.

The chain employs TRBV7-3 and TRBJ1-1, with D uncertain. Germline V gene lookup returns CDR1 SGHTA and CDR2 FQGTGA. Trimming removed 2 bases from V and 6 bases from J, with 16 bases in between. CDR3 length: 15 residues. The CDR3 coding sequence is TGTGCCAGCAGCTTACAAAGGGAAGGAGGCGCTGAAGCTTTCTTT. This gives the protein CASSLQREGGAEAFF.

About this clonotype: One base away lies a much larger clone, so this may be a sequencing read error. The rearrangement uses TRBV7-3 and TRBJ1-1, with D uncertain. This CDR3 is built from 13 residues. Germline V gene sequence: CDR1 SGHTA, CDR2 FQGTGA. Here the CDR3 reads CDSSDRRNTEAFF. CDR3 nucleotide sequence: TGTGACAGCAGCGATAGGCGGAACACTGAAGCTTTCTTT. Full variable domain (missing parts from reference TRBV7-3 and TRBJ1-1): GAGVSQTPSNKVTEKGKYVELRCDPISGHTALYWYRQSLGQGPEFLIYFQGTGAADDSGLPNDRFFAVRPEGSVSTLKIQRTERGDSAVYLCDSSDRRNTEAFFGQGTRLTVV.

This clonotype has more than one count but fewer than ten. It may be a read error: a sequence one base away is much more abundant. This CDR3 is missing its conserved last phenylalanine or tryptophan, likely due to a read error. This rearrangement joins TRBV10-2 to TRBJ2-7; D gene ambiguous. Per the germline V gene, CDR1 is WSHSY and CDR2 is SAAADI. CDR3 length equals 12 residues. The V and J ends lost 0 bases and 4 bases respectively, with 4 bases between them. CDR3 DNA sequence: TGCGCCAGCAGTGAGTCCAGGTACGAGCAGTACTTA. It specifies CASSESRYEQYL.

The gene calls are TRBV3-1 and TRBJ1-1; the D is unclear. Germline V gene sequence: CDR1 LGHDT, CDR2 YNNKEL (reference sequence). This CDR3 spans 15 amino acids. The germline V and J ends were trimmed by 1 base and 4 bases, with 13 bases remaining between them. The CDR3 coding sequence is TGTGCCAGCAGCCAAGGGTCCACCTTGGGCACTGAAGCTTTCTTT. Amino acids: CASSQGSTLGTEAFF.

The table lists this clonotype with a few counts. The chain joins TRBV2 to TRBJ1-2; 9 bases map to TRBD1. Trimming took 9 bases from V and 3 from J; bases not matched to a gene: 5. CDR1 is SNHLY, CDR2 FYNNEI, per germline. The CDR3 sequence is 13 residues long. The CDR3 region has the DNA TGTGCCAGAACTACAGGGGGCGACTATGGCTACACCTTC. Translating it yields CARTTGGDYGYTF.